This is a list of T cell receptor beta chains from one sample in a study of cytomegalovirus exposure and HLA in healthy donors. Here immunoSEQ multiplex PCR was the method, and the copy in TCRdb shows in-frame clones only, minus some. There are roughly 180,000 clones in the sample; about 79% occur only once, and 0.7% to 0.8% lies in the top ten. Material for sequencing was PBMCs. The receptors here all came from a female donor in good health and CMV-seronegative. Each CDR3 is given with its conserved first and last residue. Fields, in order: clone size, V gene, D gene, J gene, CDR3 DNA, CDR3 protein. A D gene is named only where the DNA matches it firmly. Only part of the rows carry a size: once, few, many, or a class if the clone is expanded.

clone size: NA
V gene: TRBV29-1
D gene: NA
J gene: TRBJ2-1
CDR3 DNA: TGCAGCGTGCACAGGGTGTCTGAGCAGTTCTTC
CDR3 protein: CSVHRVSEQFF

clone size: once
V gene: TRBV9
D gene: NA
J gene: TRBJ2-1
CDR3 DNA: TGTGCCAGCAGCGTCCGGGACAAATCGTACAATGAGCAGTTCTTC
CDR3 protein: CASSVRDKSYNEQFF

clone size: NA
V gene: TRBV6-1
D gene: NA
J gene: TRBJ1-5
CDR3 DNA: TGTGCCAGCAGGTCTCAGGAATTCGGCAATCAGCCCCAGCATTTT
CDR3 protein: CASRSQEFGNQPQHF

clone size: NA
V gene: TRBV4-1
D gene: TRBD2
J gene: TRBJ2-2
CDR3 DNA: TGCGCCAGCAGCCAAGTCGGGAGGGCCGGGGAGCTGTTTTTT
CDR3 protein: CASSQVGRAGELFF

clone size: NA
V gene: TRBV7-8
D gene: TRBD2
J gene: TRBJ2-5
CDR3 DNA: TGTGCCAGCAGCTTCGGGACTAGCGGGAGGAGGAAAGAGACCCAGTACTTC
CDR3 protein: CASSFGTSGRRKETQYF

clone size: NA
V gene: TRBV20-1
D gene: NA
J gene: TRBJ1-2
CDR3 DNA: TGCACTGCAGGGGCCAACTATGGCTACACCTTC
CDR3 protein: CTAGANYGYTF

clone size: NA
V gene: TRBV5-6
D gene: NA
J gene: TRBJ1-1
CDR3 DNA: TGTGCCAGCAGCCTATACACTGAAGCTTTCTTT
CDR3 protein: CASSLYTEAFF

clone size: NA
V gene: TRBV11-2
D gene: TRBD2
J gene: TRBJ2-7
CDR3 DNA: TGTGCCAGCAGGGAGGGTAGCGGGAAGAGGGCCTACGAGCAGTACTTC
CDR3 protein: CASREGSGKRAYEQYF

clone size: NA
V gene: TRBV6-1
D gene: TRBD1
J gene: TRBJ1-5
CDR3 DNA: TGTGCCAGCAGTGATTTCGGGACAGTCAATCAGCCCCAGCATTTT
CDR3 protein: CASSDFGTVNQPQHF

clone size: NA
V gene: TRBV28
D gene: TRBD1
J gene: TRBJ2-5
CDR3 DNA: TGTGCCAGCACAACCTCCTCGACAGGGGCAGAGACCCAGTACTTC
CDR3 protein: CASTTSSTGAETQYF

clone size: NA
V gene: TRBV28
D gene: NA
J gene: TRBJ2-1
CDR3 DNA: TGTGCCAGCAGTGAACAGCGGAATGAGCAGTTCTTC
CDR3 protein: CASSEQRNEQFF

clone size: once
V gene: TRBV30
D gene: TRBD2
J gene: TRBJ2-4
CDR3 DNA: TGTGCCTGGACAACTCAGCGGGGAAAAACAAAAGCCAAAAACAGTCAGTACTTC
CDR3 protein: CAWTTQRGKTKAKNSQYF

clone size: NA
V gene: TRBV6-5
D gene: NA
J gene: TRBJ1-4
CDR3 DNA: TGTGCCAGCAGGGCCACAGGAACGCGGAGTGAAAAACTGTTTTTT
CDR3 protein: CASRATGTRSEKLFF

clone size: NA
V gene: TRBV28
D gene: TRBD1
J gene: TRBJ1-2
CDR3 DNA: TGTGCCATTGGACAGGGGAACTATGGCTACACCTTC
CDR3 protein: CAIGQGNYGYTF